The following is a T cell receptor (beta chain) sequence with its context. The antigen is unknown. V dropped 2 bases and J dropped 7; count of bases not matched to a gene: 8. CDR1 is MGHRA, CDR2 YSYEKL, per germline. This CDR3 is built from 16 residues. Repertoires were generated with immunoSEQ multiplex PCR, while TCRdb's copy carries only in-frame clones and drops some. In the table there are around 1,000,000 clones, roughly 80% of which are singletons. These data originate in a study of shared clonotypes between healthy human individuals. At the level of the study: Those who served as donors were a couple of women and a few men between the ages of 18 and 49.

Study conclusions and caveats: Blood alone was sampled, and tissue repertoires likely differ.

The sequenced sample was memory CD4+ T cells from PBMCs. Indicated subset: CD45RA-negative fraction. The receptor comes from a man between 18 and 29 years old in good health. Some clones in this sample may be carry-over from other donors' samples. The genes are TRBV4-1 and TRBJ2-1, with 10 bases fitting TRBD1. The CDR3 sequence: CASSQLGQGRKNEQFF. CDR3 bases: TGCGCCAGCAGCCAACTGGGACAGGGGCGTAAGAATGAGCAGTTCTTC.